The subject of this entry is one T cell receptor (beta chain). This entry comes from a study of blood T cell repertoires in COVID-19. Background on the study: Some COVID-19 samples were acute and others convalescent; all came from the United States, Italy and Spain. PBMCs, B-cell-depleted T cells, or T cells provided the cDNA or gDNA that made up the material.

The table came from immunoSEQ multiplex PCR; TCRdb's copy has only in-frame clones and leaves some out. The sample shows 200,000 to 300,000 clones, around 86% of them seen only once. Trimming pared 2 bases from V and 11 bases from J, leaving 15 bases between. The CDR3 covers 13 residues. Germline CDR1 and CDR2: MGHRA and YSYEKL. The J gene is TRBJ1-1, the V gene TRBV4-1; D is perhaps TRBD1 (5 bases). The source is a woman between 40 and 50 years old who had recovered from COVID-19. Source material: peripheral blood. CDR3 in DNA: TGCGCCAGCAGCCAACGACCGGGACTCGAGGCTTTCTTT. Protein sequence: CASSQRPGLEAFF.